Shown below are 16 T cell receptor beta chains from a single sample sequenced in a study of T cells in Graves' hyperthyroidism and ophthalmopathy. It was RNA transcripts that yielded the amplified TCR beta CDR3 regions. Using the HTBI primer set, a first-round RT-PCR was run on the TCR CDR3. One entry per CDR3 protein, called by TCRdb with MiXCR from the multiplex PCR reads. The table lists over 700,000 distinct CDR3 sequences, roughly a sixth of them singletons. The sequencing sample was made of blood. The origin of the receptors is a woman between 45 and 60 years old with Graves' hyperthyroidism that later progressed to Graves' ophthalmopathy.

The chain carries TRBV3-1 and TRBJ2-5; D is perhaps TRBD2 (6 bases). The germline V gene encodes CDR1 LGHDT and CDR2 YNNKEL (reference sequence). The V end lost 6 bases, the J end lost 3 bases, and 14 bases lay between the germline ends. This CDR3 has 14 amino acids. The CDR3 spells CASRRGPSKETQYF. CDR3 sequence (DNA): TGTGCCAGCAGGCGGGGCCCTTCCAAAGAGACCCAGTACTTC.

The gene calls are TRBV15 and TRBJ2-7, with D perhaps TRBD1 or TRBD2 (7 bases each). Trimming shortened V by 0 bases and J by 3 bases, and 15 bases separated the two germline ends. CDR3 size: 16 residues. The germline V gene has CDR1 LNHNV and CDR2 YYDKDF (reference sequence). The DNA for the CDR3 is TGTGCCACCAGCAGAGATCTGCCAGGGGGGGGCTACGAGCAGTACTTC. It yields the protein CATSRDLPGGGYEQYF.

This clonotype was seen more than once but under ten times. The gene calls are TRBV7-3 and TRBJ1-4; D is uncertain. Germline CDR1 SGHTA, CDR2 FQGTGA. Trimming shortened V by 5 bases and J by 0 bases, and 4 bases separated the two germline ends. The CDR3 loop spans 13 amino acids. CDR3 sequence (DNA): TGTGCCAGCAGCGCCTCAACTAATGAAAAACTGTTTTTT. Amino acids: CASSASTNEKLFF.

This chain's CDR3 is CASRPRVSNEKLFF. The CDR3 coding sequence is TGTGCCAGCAGACCCAGGGTGTCTAATGAAAAACTGTTTTTT. J is TRBJ1-4 and V is TRBV28; the D gene is possibly TRBD1 (5 bases). Germline V gene data show CDR1 as MDHEN and CDR2 as SYDVKM. V was cut by 6 bases and J by 3 bases, with 11 bases left in between. The CDR3 extends over 14 amino acids.

Many counts were recorded for this clonotype. At one end, the junction sequence differs from germline, possibly due to a read error. In DNA, the CDR3 is TGTGCCAGCAGCCTAGGGGATCGCCAAGAGACCCAGTACTTC. Its protein is CASSLGDRQETQYF. The chain employs TRBV13 and TRBJ2-5; TRBD1 might be the D (5 bases). CDR1 and CDR2 from the germline V gene are PRHDT and FYEKMQ (reference sequence). There are 14 residues in the CDR3.

This clonotype was detected a few times. The chain recombines TRBV7-6 with TRBJ2-5; no clear D. The germline gives CDR1 SGHVS, CDR2 FNYEAQ. The germline V and J ends were trimmed by 3 bases and 5 bases, with 10 bases remaining between them. This CDR3 spans 13 amino acids. Here the CDR3 reads CASSFQFTETQYF. DNA for the CDR3: TGTGCCAGCAGCTTCCAGTTCACTGAGACCCAGTACTTC.

Only a few counts were recorded for this clonotype. This chain joins TRBV29-1 and TRBJ1-2; D may be TRBD1 (6 bases). The ends were cut back, 6 bases at V and 5 bases at J, with 13 bases in the middle. The length of the CDR3 is 12 residues. Germline V gene sequence: CDR1 SQVTM, CDR2 ANQGSEA. The DNA of the CDR3 is TGCAGCGTACTACGGGACATTTATGGCTACACCTTC. Residues: CSVLRDIYGYTF. Full variable domain (remainder filled in from reference TRBV29-1 and TRBJ1-2): SAVISQKPSRDICQRGTSLTIQCQVDSQVTMMFWYRQQPGQSLTLIATANQGSEATYESGFVIDKFPISRPNLTFSTLTVSNMSPEDSSIYLCSVLRDIYGYTFGSGTRLTVV.

The chain employs TRBV6-5 and TRBJ1-5; weak D call: TRBD1 (5 bases). The germline CDR1 and CDR2 sequences are MNHEY and SVGAGI. The length of the CDR3 is 17 residues. The V end lost 4 bases, the J end lost 0 bases, and 16 bases lay between the germline ends. The CDR3 region is CASSLGQGPSSNQPQHF. CDR3 coding DNA: TGTGCCAGCAGTTTAGGGCAGGGACCGTCTAGCAATCAGCCCCAGCATTTT.

Many counts were recorded for this clonotype. The chain carries TRBV7-3 and TRBJ2-1; D remains unclear. V lost 6 bases and J 5 bases, leaving 11 bases between the germline ends. The CDR3 runs to 13 residues. Looked up from germline, CDR1 is SGHTA and CDR2 is FQGTGA. The CDR3 coding sequence is TGTGCCAGCAGTTCCAGCCCCAACAATGAGCAGTTCTTC. Its translation is CASSSSPNNEQFF. The complete variable domain, with remaining parts taken from reference TRBV7-3 and TRBJ2-1, reads GAGVSQTPSNKVTEKGKYVELRCDPISGHTALYWYRQSLGQGPEFLIYFQGTGAADDSGLPNDRFFAVRPEGSVSTLKIQRTERGDSAVYLCASSSSPNNEQFFGPGTRLTVL.

This clonotype was observed a few times. This rearrangement joins TRBV6-1 to TRBJ1-6; D might be TRBD1 (5 bases). This CDR3 has 14 amino acids. The V gene's germline CDR1 is MNHNS and CDR2 SASEGT. V lost 5 bases, J lost 9 bases, and 14 bases lay in between. The CDR3: CASSSGTLRSPLHF. Written as DNA, the CDR3 is TGTGCCAGCAGTTCCGGGACGCTTCGTTCACCCCTCCACTTT.

This clonotype appeared a few times. This chain links TRBV19 with TRBJ1-1; D not certain. V was cut by 4 bases and J by 0 bases, with 15 bases left in between. Germline CDR1 reads LNHDA; CDR2 reads SQIVND (reference sequence). The CDR3 runs 16 residues. In DNA form, the CDR3 reads TGTGCCAGTAGTACTTGGACCGTCTTCCTGAACACTGAAGCTTTCTTT. Amino acids: CASSTWTVFLNTEAFF. Filled out from reference TRBV19 and TRBJ1-1, the complete variable domain reads DGGITQSPKYLFRKEGQNVTLSCEQNLNHDAMYWYRQDPGQGLRLIYYSQIVNDFQKGDIAEGYSVSREKKESFPLTVTSAQKNPTAFYLCASSTWTVFLNTEAFFGQGTRLTVV.

At least ten counts were recorded for this clonotype. The chain joins TRBV5-1 to TRBJ2-1, with 12 bases fitting TRBD2. The V gene's germline CDR1 is SGHRS and CDR2 YFSETQ. This CDR3 spans 17 amino acids. V lost 2 bases to trimming and J lost 1 base; unmatched junction nucleotides: 4. CDR3 protein: CASSFYLAGGSYNEQFF. In nucleotides, the CDR3 is TGCGCCAGCAGCTTCTATCTAGCGGGGGGGTCCTACAATGAGCAGTTCTTC.

With respect to this clonotype: This may arise from a read error, as a much more abundant clone is one base away. CDR3 sequence reads: CASNSLAGGYEQFF. CDR3 sequence (DNA): TGTGCCAGCAATTCTCTAGCGGGGGGATATGAGCAGTTCTTC. J is TRBJ2-1 and V is TRBV12-3 or TRBV12-4, with 11 bases fitting TRBD2. The CDR3 contains 14 residues. V dropped 7 bases and J dropped 8; count of bases not matched to a gene: 7.

The rearrangement uses TRBV20-1 and TRBJ1-1; 7 nucleotides agree with TRBD1. This CDR3 comprises 12 residues. CDR1 DFQATT and CDR2 SNEGSKA come from the germline V gene (reference sequence). After removal of 5 bases from V and 4 bases from J, the junction contained 4 bases not matched to a gene. CDR3 DNA sequence: TGCAGTGCTGTACAGGGGCTCACTGAAGCTTTCTTT. Its protein is CSAVQGLTEAFF.

The chain has TRBV20-1 and TRBJ2-1; 8 nucleotides line up with TRBD2. The length of the CDR3 is 21 residues. The ends lost 0 bases at V and 0 bases at J; junction bases unmatched: 19. Looked up from germline, CDR1 is DFQATT and CDR2 is SNEGSKA (reference sequence). In nucleotides, the CDR3 is TGCAGTGCTAGAGATGGCCGGCGGGGGGCGACCCGATTCAGCTCCTACAATGAGCAGTTCTTC. Residues: CSARDGRRGATRFSSYNEQFF.

The chain couples TRBV30 to TRBJ2-7; D possibly corresponds to TRBD1 (5 bases). This CDR3 has 13 residues. Germline V lookup: CDR1 GTSNPN, CDR2 SVGIG (reference sequence). Between the trimmed V and J ends, which lost 0 bases and 0 bases, there was a span of 6 bases. The CDR3 region is CAWSVGHSYEQYF. CDR3 bases: TGTGCCTGGAGTGTGGGGCACTCCTACGAGCAGTACTTC.